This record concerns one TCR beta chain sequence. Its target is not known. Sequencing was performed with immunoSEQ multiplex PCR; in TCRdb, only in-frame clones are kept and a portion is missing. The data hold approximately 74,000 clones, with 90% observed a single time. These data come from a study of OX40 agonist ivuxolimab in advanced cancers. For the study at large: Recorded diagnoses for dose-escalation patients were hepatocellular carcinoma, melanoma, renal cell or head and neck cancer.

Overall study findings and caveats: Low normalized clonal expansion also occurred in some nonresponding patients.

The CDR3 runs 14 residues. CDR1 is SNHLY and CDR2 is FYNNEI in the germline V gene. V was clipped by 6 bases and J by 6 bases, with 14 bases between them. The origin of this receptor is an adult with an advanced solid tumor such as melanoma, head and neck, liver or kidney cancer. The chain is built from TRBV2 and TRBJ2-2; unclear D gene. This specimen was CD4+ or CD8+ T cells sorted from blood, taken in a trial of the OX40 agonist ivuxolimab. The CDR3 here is CASRLLLGPGELFF. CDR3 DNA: TGTGCCAGCAGGTTACTATTGGGCCCCGGGGAGCTGTTTTTT.